This T cell receptor beta chain was documented in a study of T cell repertoires in cytomegalovirus infection (dated by TCRdb to about 2019). Background for the entire study: The peptide stimulations were aimed at well-studied HLA-B-restricted epitopes as well as recently identified HLA-C-restricted CMV epitopes, whose presentation resists viral immunomodulation. Donor HLA type was relevant to the analysis, as public TCR beta signatures indicated carriage of CMV infection together with the matching HLA type.

Reads for this sample came from an Illumina HiSeq 1500. The raw public data were reprocessed by TCRdb itself: fastp quality trimming at Q25, MiXCR clonotype calling, in-frame beta chains only. For every CDR3 protein sequence, its rows merge into one entry that carries the most common genes and DNA. Here the sample has 830,000 or so distinct CDR3 sequences; around a third occur a single time. The ten largest clonotypes hold around 11% of the sample. Comment on this clonotype: Its antigen specificity is not known. No qualities accompany the bases; no much larger clone lies one base away.

The study at large found these results: Cumulative frequency of public TCR beta family members discriminated carriers of CMV infection plus the relevant HLA type in this cohort and an independent roughly 330-donor cohort. The ex vivo response was dominated by HLA-C-restricted CMV-specific TCR beta clonotypes, and the single most frequent clonotype in two of eight donors was supplied by these HLA-C-restricted clonotypes.

CDR1 and CDR2, per the germline V gene, are SNHLY and FYNNEI. The CDR3 covers 13 residues, taking in both the cysteine and the phenylalanine. CDR3 DNA is the only sequence kept; it has 39 bases, read in frame from the first base. V and J are truncated by 9 bases and 1 base respectively, leaving an intervening sequence of 12 bases. The sample's treatment or condition, from its label and the paper: in vitro stimulation with specific CMV peptide epitopes to enrich CMV-specific T cells. The chain is made from TRBV2 and TRBJ2-5; confidence is insufficient to name the D gene. This receptor was taken from a human donor in good health (CMV status not recorded). Some clones in this sample may be carry-over from other donors' samples. The sample in question was cultured CD8+ T cells from PBMCs, obtained from culture after CMV antigen stimulation. The CDR3 amino acid sequence is: CARNTDSQETQYF. In nucleotides, the sequence is TGTGCCAGAAACACAGACTCCCAAGAGACCCAGTACTTC.